This record covers a single TCR beta chain. Its antigen is unknown. Here immunoSEQ multiplex PCR was the method, and the copy in TCRdb shows in-frame clones only, minus some. The table lists a few hundred thousand clones, about 64% of them singletons. This sample was taken from a study of cytotoxic CD8 clonotypes in ibrutinib-treated CLL. Study-level background: Included were 11 to 12 relapsed/refractory and approximately 15 treatment-naive patients, of whom 17 were IGHV unmutated. Patients attained approximately 24 partial and 2 complete responses; at median about 74 months, about 15 remained remitted while approximately twelve progressed.

General study results and limits: Sampling time points were not equivalent between sustained-remission and progressing patients. Higher clonality was seen at ibrutinib response and a return toward baseline at progression.

The receptor comes from a human donor with chronic lymphocytic leukemia. The sample was PBMCs, taken after 36 months of ibrutinib treatment.

The CDR3 here is CASSVAEVSSGANVLTF. CDR3 in DNA: TGTGCCAGCAGCGTGGCTGAGGTTTCCTCTGGGGCCAACGTCCTGACTTTC. This chain uses TRBV9 with TRBJ2-6, with D unclear. Germline loops: CDR1 SGDLS, CDR2 YYNGEE. This CDR3 has 17 amino acids. The V gene lost 2 bases and the J gene lost 0 bases, with 12 bases spanning the gap.